This T cell receptor beta chain was recorded in a study of human T cells and chemical hapten exposure. The overall study: Upper-back patches of 0.01% DPC were read at 6 days.

TCRdb called the RACE reads again in MiXCR, with one record for every CDR3 protein. The table records about 51,000 distinct CDR3 sequences, 9.4% of them present only once. General study results and limits: It should be noted that donors had alopecia, so their immune response may differ from healthy people's.

This clonotype has a handful of counts. What it recognizes is unknown. Time point indicated: pre-sensitization, week 0. The treatment was: therapeutic diphenylcyclopropenone sensitization with weekly scalp DPC. The receptor was isolated from a woman in her thirties or forties with alopecia areata. Some clones in this sample may be carry-over from other donors' samples. The specimen was whole blood, collected in connection with sensitization to the hapten diphenylcyclopropenone (DPC).

This chain's CDR3 is CASSLRVNQPQHF. The CDR3 DNA reads TGTGCCAGCAGTTTGCGGGTCAATCAGCCCCAGCATTTT. The rearrangement uses TRBV12-3 or TRBV12-4 and TRBJ1-5; the D is unclear. Trimming took 3 bases from V and 3 from J, leaving 6 bases between them. This CDR3 spans 13 amino acids.